A selection of T cell receptor beta chains follows, all from one sample in a study of control samples from healthy donors and cancer patients. Here immunoSEQ multiplex PCR was the method, and the copy in TCRdb shows in-frame clones only, minus some. The table records approximately 230,000 clones, about four fifths of them present only once. The sequencing input was PBMCs. Receptors were obtained from an older woman with lung cancer. The CDR3 runs from the conserved cysteine through the conserved F or W. The D gene is left open where the match is weak. The size field is filled for only some rows; it gives once, few, many or a size class.

J gene,D gene,clone size,V gene,CDR3 DNA,CDR3 protein
TRBJ2-7,TRBD2,-,TRBV5-1,TGCGCCAGCAGCGCCGATAGCGGGAATCGGTACTTC,CASSADSGNRYF
TRBJ2-1,TRBD2,-,TRBV3-1/TRBV3-2,TGTGCCAGCAGCCAAGCGACTAGCGGGAGCTATGAGCAGTTCTTC,CASSQATSGSYEQFF
TRBJ1-2,TRBD1,few,TRBV6-5,TGTGCCAGCAGTTTTTCCGGGACAGGGGGCTGGGGCTACACCTTC,CASSFSGTGGWGYTF
TRBJ2-2,TRBD1,-,TRBV7-8,TGTGCCAGCAGCTCGACAGGGGGAGACACCGGGGAGCTGTTTTTT,CASSSTGGDTGELFF
TRBJ2-3,-,few,TRBV5-1,TGCGCCAGCAGCTTGCTGGGGGGCACAGATACGCAGTATTTT,CASSLLGGTDTQYF
TRBJ1-5,-,-,TRBV6-1,TGTGCCAGCAGTGAGCGGATAGGCCGCGGTCAGCCCCAGCATTTT,CASSERIGRGQPQHF
TRBJ1-1,TRBD1,-,TRBV2,TGTGCCGGAGACAGGGGCCCCTTGAACACTGAAGCTTTCTTT,CAGDRGPLNTEAFF
TRBJ2-7,-,-,TRBV5-6,TGTGCCAGCAGCTTGGAACATTTCTCCTACGAGCAGTACTTC,CASSLEHFSYEQYF
TRBJ1-5,TRBD1,-,TRBV9,TGTGCCAGCAGTGACAGGGGCAATCAGCCCCAGCATTTT,CASSDRGNQPQHF
TRBJ2-5,TRBD2,-,TRBV7-3,TGTGCCAGCAGCTCGACTAGCGGGCTTCAAGAGACCCAGTACTTC,CASSSTSGLQETQYF
TRBJ2-1,-,-,TRBV19,TGTGCCAGTAGTAGTGGGGCCTCCTACAATGAGCAGTTCTTC,CASSSGASYNEQFF
TRBJ2-2,-,-,TRBV19,TGTGCCAGTAGTATATCACAGTCCCGCGGGGAGCTGTTTTTT,CASSISQSRGELFF
TRBJ1-2,TRBD1,-,TRBV12-3/TRBV12-4,TGTGCCAGCAGCCGGACAGGGTTCTATGGCTACACCTTC,CASSRTGFYGYTF
TRBJ1-1,TRBD1,few,TRBV25-1,TGTGCCAGCAGTGTCACGGACAGGGCGGACACTGAAGCTTTCTTT,CASSVTDRADTEAFF
TRBJ2-2,-,-,TRBV3-1/TRBV3-2,TGTGCCAGCAAGGCGACACCGAACACCGGGGAGCTGTTTTTT,CASKATPNTGELFF
TRBJ2-5,-,-,TRBV2,TGTGCCAGCAGTGAAGTCCAAGAGACCCAGTACTTC,CASSEVQETQYF
TRBJ1-5,-,-,TRBV6-5,TGTGCCAGCAGTTACGGGGGAAATAGCAATCAGCCCCAGCATTTT,CASSYGGNSNQPQHF
TRBJ1-6,-,-,TRBV5-6,TGTGCCAGCAGCTTGAATGGAAGTCGGACCTATAATTCACCCCTCCACTTT,CASSLNGSRTYNSPLHF
TRBJ1-4,TRBD1,-,TRBV7-9,TGTGCCAGCAGCTGGGGACAGGGCGAAAAACTGTTTTTT,CASSWGQGEKLFF
TRBJ2-1,-,-,TRBV7-9,TGTGCCAGCAGCTTAACGGGGGCGGCACGCAATGAGCAGTTCTTC,CASSLTGAARNEQFF
TRBJ2-3,-,-,TRBV3-1/TRBV3-2,TGTGCCAGCAGCCAAGATGGGCTAGCGTACACAGATACGCAGTATTTT,CASSQDGLAYTDTQYF
TRBJ1-3,-,-,TRBV6-5,TGTGCCAGCAGTTACTCCCTCAGACACTCTGGAAACACCATATATTTT,CASSYSLRHSGNTIYF
TRBJ1-1,TRBD1,few,TRBV6-5,TGTGCCAGCAGGGGACAGGGGGCTGGGGACACTGAAGCTTTCTTT,CASRGQGAGDTEAFF
TRBJ2-1,TRBD2,once,TRBV2,TGTGCCAGCAGTGTGTTCAGGCGGGAGGGCATCGTCTACAATGAGCAGTTCTTC,CASSVFRREGIVYNEQFF
TRBJ1-5,-,-,TRBV27,TGTGCCAGCAGTTCCCAGTCCCAGGCCGCTTATAGCAATCAGCCCCAGCATTTT,CASSSQSQAAYSNQPQHF
TRBJ1-1,TRBD1,few,TRBV5-5,TGTGCCAGCAGCTTGGACAGGGGGCACACTGAAGCTTTCTTT,CASSLDRGHTEAFF
TRBJ2-5,TRBD1,-,TRBV27,TGTGCCAGCAGTCAAACAGGGGGCACGTGGGAGACCCAGTACTTC,CASSQTGGTWETQYF
TRBJ2-5,-,once,TRBV3-1/TRBV3-2,TGTGCCAGCAGCCAAGTAGTAGGGTTTCGAGAGACCCAGTACTTC,CASSQVVGFRETQYF
TRBJ1-1,-,-,TRBV7-9,TGTGCCAGCAGCTTAGAGGGGATTGCAATGAACACTGAAGCTTTCTTT,CASSLEGIAMNTEAFF
TRBJ1-1,-,-,TRBV2,TGTGCCAGCAGTACCGGGATGAACACTGAAGCTTTCTTT,CASSTGMNTEAFF
TRBJ2-1,-,few,TRBV20-1,TGCAGTGCTAGTGGCCGCTACAATGAGCAGTTCTTC,CSASGRYNEQFF
TRBJ2-1,TRBD1,-,TRBV5-1,TGCGCCAGCAGCTTTACAGGGGGGACATACAATGAGCAGTTCTTC,CASSFTGGTYNEQFF
TRBJ2-2,-,-,TRBV9,TGTGCCAGCCGTCCATCGGGCCTACAAACCGGGGAGCTGTTTTTT,CASRPSGLQTGELFF
TRBJ2-1,-,-,TRBV2,TGTGCCAGCAGTACACGGACTGGCAGCTCCTACAATGAGCAGTTCTTC,CASSTRTGSSYNEQFF
TRBJ1-5,-,-,TRBV7-9,TGTGCCAGCAGCTTTTCTTACGGAGGGGATAATCAGCCCCAGCATTTT,CASSFSYGGDNQPQHF
TRBJ1-1,TRBD1,-,TRBV28,TGTGCCAGCAGCACCGGACAGGAGAACACTGAAGCTTTCTTT,CASSTGQENTEAFF
TRBJ1-4,-,-,TRBV24-1,TGTGCCACCAGTGATCAAGGGAATGCTAATGAAAAACTGTTTTTT,CATSDQGNANEKLFF
TRBJ1-2,-,-,TRBV28,TGTGCCAGCAGTTTATTTCCTCTTGGCTACACCTTC,CASSLFPLGYTF
TRBJ1-4,-,-,TRBV2,TGTGCCAGCAGGACGTCGCCTAATGAAAAACTGTTTTTT,CASRTSPNEKLFF
TRBJ2-2,-,-,TRBV4-1,TGCGCCAGCAGCCACCGCACCGGGGAGCTGTTTTTT,CASSHRTGELFF
TRBJ1-5,-,few,TRBV5-5,TGTGCCAGCAGCCCCCGGGCCAGTCAAAATCAGCCCCAGCATTTT,CASSPRASQNQPQHF
TRBJ2-5,-,-,TRBV5-1,TGCGCCAGCAGCGTTAATTTGGAGACCCAGTACTTC,CASSVNLETQYF
TRBJ1-1,-,-,TRBV19,TGTGCCAGTAGACAGGGTCGGAACACTGAAGCTTTCTTT,CASRQGRNTEAFF
TRBJ2-5,-,-,TRBV5-1,TGCGCCAGCAGCTTGGGCAGCGCCCAAGAGACCCAGTACTTC,CASSLGSAQETQYF
TRBJ2-5,TRBD2,-,TRBV5-4,TGTGCCAGCAGCTCCGGGACTAGCGGGTTCCAAGAGACCCAGTACTTC,CASSSGTSGFQETQYF
TRBJ2-3,TRBD2,-,TRBV29-1,TGCAGCGTTGAAGGGACTAGCGGGGGGACAATGGATACGCAGTATTTT,CSVEGTSGGTMDTQYF
TRBJ2-7,-,-,TRBV5-6,TGTGCCAGCGGCAAATCACAGGGACGGCAGTACTTC,CASGKSQGRQYF
TRBJ2-7,-,-,TRBV5-1,TGCGCCAGCAGCTTCCCAACGGGGGGCCCCTACGAGCAGTACTTC,CASSFPTGGPYEQYF
TRBJ2-7,-,-,TRBV3-1/TRBV3-2,TGTGCCAGCAGCCAAGGACATCAACTTCGCCTTAAAGGTGCCGAGCAGTACTTC,CASSQGHQLRLKGAEQYF
TRBJ2-5,TRBD1,few,TRBV29-1,TGCAGTGGAAAGGGCACGACAGGGCCAGAGACCCAGTACTTC,CSGKGTTGPETQYF
TRBJ2-2,-,-,TRBV5-4,TGTGCCAGCAGCTTGGCCGGGAGCACCGGGGAGCTGTTTTTT,CASSLAGSTGELFF
TRBJ2-1,-,-,TRBV5-1,TGCGCCAGCAGCGACTGGGACAATGAGCAGTTCTTC,CASSDWDNEQFF
TRBJ1-6,-,once,TRBV19,TGTGCCAGTAGTATAGGGCGGCAGATCAATTCACCCCTCCACTTT,CASSIGRQINSPLHF